Listed here is a single TCR beta chain. Sequencing used immunoSEQ multiplex PCR; TCRdb keeps in-frame clones, though not all of them. This table holds roughly 81,000 clones, over 80% found once. The record originates from a study of blood T cell repertoires in COVID-19. The CDR3 is made up of 14 amino acids. V lost 5 bases, J lost 7 bases, and 17 bases lay in between. Per germline, CDR1 SGHAT and CDR2 FQNNGV. This chain connects TRBV11-2 to TRBJ1-1; D possibly corresponds to TRBD1 (5 bases). The sample was peripheral blood. The TCR originated in a woman in her 70s with acute or convalescent COVID-19. This chain's CDR3 is CASSTYDPGLEAFF. CDR3 nucleotides: TGTGCCAGCAGCACCTACGACCCGGGACTTGAAGCTTTCTTT.